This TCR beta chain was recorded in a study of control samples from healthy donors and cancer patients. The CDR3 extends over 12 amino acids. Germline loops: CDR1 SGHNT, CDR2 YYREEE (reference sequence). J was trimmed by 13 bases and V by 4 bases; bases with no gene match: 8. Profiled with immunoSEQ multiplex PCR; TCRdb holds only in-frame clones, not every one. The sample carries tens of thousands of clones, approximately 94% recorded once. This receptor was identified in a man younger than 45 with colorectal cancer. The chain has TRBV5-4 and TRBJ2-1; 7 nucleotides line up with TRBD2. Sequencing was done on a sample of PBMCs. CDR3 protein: CASSPGEGPQFF. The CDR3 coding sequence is TGTGCCAGCAGCCCCGGGGAGGGACCCCAGTTCTTC.